The 2 T cell receptor beta chains presented below share a single source sample, sequenced in a study of blood T cell repertoires in COVID-19. Profiling relied on immunoSEQ multiplex PCR, and the TCRdb table lists in-frame clones only, not all of them. The top ten hold around 15% of the sample, which has tens of thousands of clones, 80% seen once. The sequencing input was peripheral blood. The receptor set was obtained from a human donor in a cohort sampled during active COVID-19.

The chain combines TRBV6-5 with TRBJ1-5, with a possible D match to TRBD1 (5 bases). Germline CDR1 MNHEY, CDR2 SVGAGI. V gave up 5 bases and J gave up 1 base, with 9 bases separating them. The CDR3 has 14 residues. CDR3 loop: CASSPRQSNQPQHF. The CDR3 DNA reads TGTGCCAGCAGTCCAAGACAGAGCAATCAGCCCCAGCATTTT.

The chain recombines TRBV28 with TRBJ2-7; 11 positions match TRBD1. The CDR3 contains 15 residues. The trim removed 2 bases at V and 3 bases at J, leaving 3 bases unmatched. CDR1 MDHEN and CDR2 SYDVKM come from the germline V gene. The CDR3 here is CASSLLGTGGYEQYF. DNA for the CDR3: TGTGCCAGCAGTTTACTGGGGACAGGGGGCTACGAGCAGTACTTC.